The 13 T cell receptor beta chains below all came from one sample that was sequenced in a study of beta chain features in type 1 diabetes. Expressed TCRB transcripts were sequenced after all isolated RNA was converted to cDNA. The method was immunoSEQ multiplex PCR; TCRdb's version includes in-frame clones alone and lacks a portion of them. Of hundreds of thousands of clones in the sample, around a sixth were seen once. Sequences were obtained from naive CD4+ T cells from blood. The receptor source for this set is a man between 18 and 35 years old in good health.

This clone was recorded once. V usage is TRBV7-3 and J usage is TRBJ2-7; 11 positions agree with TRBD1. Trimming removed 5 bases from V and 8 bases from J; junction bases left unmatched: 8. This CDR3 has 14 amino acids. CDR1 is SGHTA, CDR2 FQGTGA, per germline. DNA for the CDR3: TGTGCCAGCAGCCCCCGGGACAGGGGGTTCAAGCAGTACTTC. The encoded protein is CASSPRDRGFKQYF.

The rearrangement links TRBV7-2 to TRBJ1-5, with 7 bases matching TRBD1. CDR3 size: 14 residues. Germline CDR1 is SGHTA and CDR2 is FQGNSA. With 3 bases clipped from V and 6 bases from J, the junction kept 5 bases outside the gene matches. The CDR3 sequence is CASSLTGRGQPQHF. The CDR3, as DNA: TGTGCCAGCAGCTTGACAGGGAGGGGTCAGCCCCAGCATTTT.

CDR3 bases: TGCGCCAGCAGCGGACAGGGTGGTGGCGAGCAGTACTTC. It codes for CASSGQGGGEQYF. The chain recombines TRBV4-3 with TRBJ2-7; 8 nucleotides align to TRBD1. V gave up 5 bases and J gave up 6 bases; unmatched junction bases: 6. In germline, CDR1 is LGHNA, CDR2 YSLEER. The length of the CDR3 is 13 residues.

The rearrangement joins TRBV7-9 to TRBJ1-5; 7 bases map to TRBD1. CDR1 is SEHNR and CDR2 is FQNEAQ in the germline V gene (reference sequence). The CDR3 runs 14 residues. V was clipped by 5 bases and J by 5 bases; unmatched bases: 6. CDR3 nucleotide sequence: TGTGCCAGCAGCCAAGGGACAGTAGATCAGCCCCAGCATTTT. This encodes CASSQGTVDQPQHF.

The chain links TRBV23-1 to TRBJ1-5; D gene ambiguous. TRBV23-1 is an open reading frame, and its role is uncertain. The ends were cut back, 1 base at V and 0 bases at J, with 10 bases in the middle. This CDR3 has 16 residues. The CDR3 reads CASSQCCRVSNQPQHF. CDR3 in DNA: TGCGCCAGCAGTCAATGCTGTCGGGTTAGCAATCAGCCCCAGCATTTT.

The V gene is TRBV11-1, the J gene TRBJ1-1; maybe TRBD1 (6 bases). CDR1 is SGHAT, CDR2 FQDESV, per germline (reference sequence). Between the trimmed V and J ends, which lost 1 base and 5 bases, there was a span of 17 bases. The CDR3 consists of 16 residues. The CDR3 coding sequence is TGTGCCAGCAGCTTAGGAAACAGGGTAGGAAGTACTGAAGCTTTCTTT. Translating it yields CASSLGNRVGSTEAFF.

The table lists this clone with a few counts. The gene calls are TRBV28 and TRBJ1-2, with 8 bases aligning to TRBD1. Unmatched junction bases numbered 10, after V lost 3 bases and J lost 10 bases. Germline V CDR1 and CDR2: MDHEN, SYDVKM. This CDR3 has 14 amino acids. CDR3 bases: TGTGCCAGCAGTTTGGCGGGACAGGCCTCCCTCTACACCTTC. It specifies CASSLAGQASLYTF.

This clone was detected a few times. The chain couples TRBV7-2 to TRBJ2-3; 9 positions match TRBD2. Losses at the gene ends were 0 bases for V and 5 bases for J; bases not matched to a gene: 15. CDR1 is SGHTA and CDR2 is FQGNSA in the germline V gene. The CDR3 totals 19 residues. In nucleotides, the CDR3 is TGTGCCAGCAGCTTAGCTCGGCGGGAGGGCTCTTCGGGAAAAGATACGCAGTATTTT. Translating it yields CASSLARREGSSGKDTQYF. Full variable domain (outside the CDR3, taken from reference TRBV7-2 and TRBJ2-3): GAGVSQSPSNKVTEKGKDVELRCDPISGHTALYWYRQSLGQGLEFLIYFQGNSAPDKSGLPSDRFSAERTGGSVSTLTIQRTQQEDSAVYLCASSLARREGSSGKDTQYFGPGTRLTVL.

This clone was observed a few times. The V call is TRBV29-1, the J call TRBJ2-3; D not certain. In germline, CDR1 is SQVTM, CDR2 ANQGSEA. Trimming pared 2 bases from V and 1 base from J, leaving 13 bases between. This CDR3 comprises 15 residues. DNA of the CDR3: TGCAGCGTTGAAAGGGCGGCTAGGGGCACAGATACGCAGTATTTT. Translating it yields CSVERAARGTDTQYF.

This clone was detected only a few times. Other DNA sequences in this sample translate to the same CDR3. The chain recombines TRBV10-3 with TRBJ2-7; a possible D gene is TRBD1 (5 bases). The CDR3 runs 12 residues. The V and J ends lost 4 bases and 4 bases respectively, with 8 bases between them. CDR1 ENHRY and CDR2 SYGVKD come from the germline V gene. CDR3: CAISVQGYEQYF. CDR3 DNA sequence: TGTGCCATCAGTGTCCAGGGATACGAGCAGTACTTC.

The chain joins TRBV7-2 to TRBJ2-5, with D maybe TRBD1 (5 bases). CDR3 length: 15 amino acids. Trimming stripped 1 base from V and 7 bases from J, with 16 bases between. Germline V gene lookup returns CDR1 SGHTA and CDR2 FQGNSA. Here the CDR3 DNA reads TGTGCCAGCAGCTTAGGGCAGGGCACTTTAGGGACCCAGTACTTC. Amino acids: CASSLGQGTLGTQYF.

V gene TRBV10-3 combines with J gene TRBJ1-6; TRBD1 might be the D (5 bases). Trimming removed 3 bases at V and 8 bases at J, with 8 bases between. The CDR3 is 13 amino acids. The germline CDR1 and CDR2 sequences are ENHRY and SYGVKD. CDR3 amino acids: CAISDREYSPLHF. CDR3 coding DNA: TGTGCCATCAGTGACAGGGAGTATTCACCCCTCCACTTT.

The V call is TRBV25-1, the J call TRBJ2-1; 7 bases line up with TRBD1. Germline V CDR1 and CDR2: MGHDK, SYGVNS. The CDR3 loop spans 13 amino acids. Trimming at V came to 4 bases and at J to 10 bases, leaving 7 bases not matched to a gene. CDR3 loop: CASSVPGGNEQFF. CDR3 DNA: TGTGCCAGCAGTGTCCCAGGGGGTAACGAGCAGTTCTTC.